These T cell receptor beta chains were read from a single sample in a study of shared clonotypes between healthy human individuals. The method was immunoSEQ multiplex PCR; TCRdb's version includes in-frame clones alone and lacks a portion of them. The repertoire holds approximately 1.1 million clones, with around 78% as singletons. Sequencing input: memory CD4+ T cells from PBMCs. These receptors were obtained from a man aged 18-30 years in good health. Some clones in this sample may be carry-over from other donors' samples. Each CDR3 is given with its conserved first and last residue. A D gene is named only where the DNA matches it firmly. Where a row states a size, it is once, few, many or the class of an expanded clone; other rows omit it.

CDR3 protein,CDR3 DNA,clone size,CDR3 length,V gene,D gene,J gene
CASSISDRSYTGELFF,TGTGCCAGTAGCATCTCGGACAGGTCCTACACCGGGGAGCTGTTTTTT,few,16,TRBV19,TRBD1,TRBJ2-2
CASSLLRANEQFF,TGTGCCAGCAGCTTACTACGGGCCAATGAGCAGTTCTTC,.,13,TRBV7-9,.,TRBJ2-1
CASGQKYEQYF,TGTGCCAGCGGTCAGAAATACGAGCAGTACTTC,.,11,TRBV2,.,TRBJ2-7
CASSFGDGSNQPQHF,TGTGCCAGCAGCTTCGGGGACGGTAGCAATCAGCCCCAGCATTTT,.,15,TRBV7-9,.,TRBJ1-5
CASSLRPAGEAFF,TGCGCCAGCAGCTTGAGGCCTGCGGGTGAAGCTTTCTTT,few,13,TRBV5-1,.,TRBJ1-1
CATSRDTGLNTEAFF,TGTGCCACCAGCAGAGATACGGGGCTGAACACTGAAGCTTTCTTT,.,15,TRBV15,.,TRBJ1-1
CASSFGAASGELFF,TGCGCCAGCAGCTTTGGGGCAGCATCCGGGGAGCTGTTTTTT,.,14,TRBV5-1,.,TRBJ2-2
CASTGRETQYF,TGTGCCAGCACGGGGAGAGAGACCCAGTACTTC,.,11,TRBV2,.,TRBJ2-5
CASSQGSGRPEGSYNEQFF,TGTGCCAGCAGCCAAGGTAGCGGGAGGCCCGAAGGCTCCTACAATGAGCAGTTCTTC,.,19,TRBV4-2,TRBD2,TRBJ2-1
CASSPPPGQSYGYTF,TGTGCCAGCTCACCACCCCCCGGACAGAGTTATGGCTACACCTTC,.,15,TRBV18,.,TRBJ1-2
CASSLSVGGTGELFF,TGTGCCAGCAGCTTAAGTGTTGGGGGCACCGGGGAGCTGTTTTTT,.,15,TRBV7-3,.,TRBJ2-2
CASSPPGSPLHF,TGTGCCAGCAGTCCCCCAGGGTCACCCCTCCACTTT,.,12,TRBV2,.,TRBJ1-6
CASSFGKEVKTQYF,TGCGCCAGCAGCTTTGGTAAGGAGGTAAAGACCCAGTACTTC,.,14,TRBV5-1,.,TRBJ2-5
CASSPGQATSTDTQYF,TGTGCCAGCTCACCCGGACAGGCCACTAGCACAGATACGCAGTATTTT,.,16,TRBV18,TRBD1,TRBJ2-3
CASRSRRVGDTQYF,TGTGCCAGCAGGTCCCGAAGGGTGGGAGATACGCAGTATTTT,.,14,TRBV27,.,TRBJ2-3
CASSVSPSGELFF,TGTGCCAGCAGCGTAAGTCCCTCCGGGGAGCTGTTTTTT,.,13,TRBV9,.,TRBJ2-2
CASSLSGAYEQFF,TGTGCCAGCAGTTTATCGGGCGCGTATGAGCAGTTCTTC,.,13,TRBV28,.,TRBJ2-1
CASSRVGEPQHF,TGTGCCAGCAGTCGAGTCGGGGAGCCCCAGCATTTT,.,12,TRBV28,.,TRBJ1-5
CASRTQRQGTYGYTF,TGTGCCAGCAGAACCCAGAGACAGGGGACCTATGGCTACACCTTC,few,15,TRBV28,TRBD1,TRBJ1-2
CASSLHRSQETQYF,TGTGCCAGCAGCTTGCACCGGTCCCAAGAGACCCAGTACTTC,.,14,TRBV5-8,.,TRBJ2-5
CASSVGQGNTIYF,TGTGCCAGCAGCGTCGGACAGGGAAACACCATATATTTT,.,13,TRBV9,.,TRBJ1-3
CASSVGGASQPQHF,TGTGCCAGCAGCGTAGGGGGGGCAAGTCAGCCCCAGCATTTT,.,14,TRBV9,.,TRBJ1-5
CASSLRNSHGYTF,TGTGCCAGCAGTTTACGAAACAGTCATGGCTACACCTTC,.,13,TRBV27,.,TRBJ1-2
CASSSGGLANNEQFF,TGCGCCAGCAGTTCGGGGGGACTAGCGAACAATGAACAGTTCTTC,.,15,TRBV4-1,TRBD2,TRBJ2-1
CASSISSGRGDTQYF,TGTGCCAGCAGCATCTCTAGCGGGAGGGGAGATACGCAGTATTTT,many,15,TRBV7-8,TRBD2,TRBJ2-3
CASSEYGVDQPQHF,TGTGCCAGCAGTGAATATGGGGTAGACCAGCCCCAGCATTTT,few,14,TRBV6-1,.,TRBJ1-5
CASMGPGTSYEQYF,TGTGCCAGCATGGGGCCGGGAACGTCCTACGAGCAGTACTTC,.,14,TRBV28,.,TRBJ2-7
CSVRGGEQFF,TGCAGCGTTCGGGGAGGGGAGCAGTTCTTC,.,10,TRBV29-1,TRBD2,TRBJ2-1
CASSSGGYGYTF,TGTGCCAGCAGCTCTGGGGGCTATGGCTACACCTTC,.,12,TRBV28,.,TRBJ1-2
CASSTSGRANDNEQFF,TGTGCCAGCAGCACCTCGGGCAGGGCGAACGACAATGAGCAGTTCTTC,.,16,TRBV7-9,.,TRBJ2-1
CASSPPGLARNEQFF,TGTGCCAGCAGCCCTCCCGGACTAGCCCGCAATGAGCAGTTCTTC,.,15,TRBV7-2,TRBD2,TRBJ2-1
CASSLARDTSGIANF,TGTGCCAGCAGCTTAGCCCGGGATACTAGCGGGATCGCGAACTTC,.,15,TRBV7-2,TRBD2,TRBJ2-7
CASSRSTVTLDSGNTIYF,TGTGCCAGCTCACGCTCAACAGTTACCCTCGACTCTGGAAACACCATATATTTT,.,18,TRBV18,.,TRBJ1-3
CASSLWSGSRDEQFF,TGTGCCAGCAGCTTATGGAGCGGGAGTAGGGATGAGCAGTTCTTC,.,15,TRBV7-9,TRBD2,TRBJ2-1
CASSTAGQETQYF,TGTGCCAGCAGCACCGCAGGACAAGAGACCCAGTACTTC,.,13,TRBV5-4,.,TRBJ2-5
CASSLVWGTDGELFF,TGCGCCAGCAGCTTGGTTTGGGGTACCGACGGGGAGCTGTTTTTT,.,15,TRBV5-1,.,TRBJ2-2
CASSRAPYQETQYF,TGTGCCAGCAGTAGGGCCCCGTACCAAGAGACCCAGTACTTC,.,14,TRBV2,.,TRBJ2-5
CASRGGSGSYNEQFF,TGTGCCAGCAGGGGGGGCAGCGGGTCTTACAATGAGCAGTTCTTC,.,15,TRBV28,.,TRBJ2-1
CASSGGLGQGNTEAFF,TGTGCCAGCAGCGGAGGGTTGGGACAGGGAAACACTGAAGCTTTCTTT,.,16,TRBV7-9,TRBD1,TRBJ1-1
CASSGGQGTDTQYF,TGTGCCAGCAGCGGGGGGCAGGGAACAGATACGCAGTATTTT,.,14,TRBV5-4,.,TRBJ2-3
CASSLELLSYEQYF,TGCGCCAGCAGCTTGGAACTTCTCTCCTACGAGCAGTACTTC,once,14,TRBV5-1,.,TRBJ2-7
CASLPTGLDEKLFF,TGTGCCAGTCTGCCGACAGGGTTGGATGAAAAACTGTTTTTT,few,14,TRBV19,TRBD1,TRBJ1-4
CAWSEGNNQPQHF,TGTGCCTGGAGTGAGGGCAACAATCAGCCCCAGCATTTT,few,13,TRBV30,.,TRBJ1-5
CASSPGTGSYNEQFF,TGTGCCAGCAGCCCCGGGACAGGGTCTTACAATGAGCAGTTCTTC,once,15,TRBV28,TRBD1,TRBJ2-1
CASSLRPPSSTNEKLFF,TGTGCCAGCAGTTTAAGGCCTCCTTCTTCAACTAATGAAAAACTGTTTTTT,few,17,TRBV27,.,TRBJ1-4
CASSLGQRTDTQYF,TGTGCCAGCAGTTTAGGACAACGCACAGATACGCAGTATTTT,.,14,TRBV28,.,TRBJ2-3
CASSLPYRLAGVRNEQFF,TGTGCCAGCAGCCTTCCTTACCGTCTAGCGGGAGTCCGCAATGAGCAGTTCTTC,.,18,TRBV7-9,TRBD2,TRBJ2-1
CASSLQSTQETQYF,TGCGCCAGCAGCTTGCAATCAACCCAAGAGACCCAGTACTTC,.,14,TRBV5-1,.,TRBJ2-5
CASSSRGEGSYEQYF,TGTGCCAGCAGCTCCCGGGGTGAGGGCAGCTACGAGCAGTACTTC,once,15,TRBV5-4,.,TRBJ2-7
CASSTGRRDTQYF,TGCGCCAGCAGCACGGGACGCCGAGATACGCAGTATTTT,.,13,TRBV5-1,.,TRBJ2-3
CSVLDWAALAGSSYNEQFF,TGCAGCGTTTTGGACTGGGCCGCTCTAGCGGGAAGCTCCTACAATGAGCAGTTCTTC,.,19,TRBV29-1,TRBD2,TRBJ2-1
CASSRDGHSGNTIYF,TGCGCCAGCAGCCGGGACGGCCACTCTGGAAACACCATATATTTT,.,15,TRBV5-1,.,TRBJ1-3
CASRPRGGTKRFNYGYTF,TGTGCCAGCAGACCCCGGGGGGGGACTAAGCGGTTTAACTATGGCTACACCTTC,.,18,TRBV28,.,TRBJ1-2
CASRQGQGFGELFF,TGTGCCAGCAGACAGGGACAGGGCTTCGGGGAGCTGTTTTTT,.,14,TRBV27,TRBD1,TRBJ2-2
CASSLNRANYGYTF,TGTGCCAGCAGTTTAAACAGGGCGAACTATGGCTACACCTTC,.,14,TRBV27,.,TRBJ1-2
CASSPGQNYGYTF,TGTGCCAGCAGCCCCGGGCAAAACTATGGCTACACCTTC,.,13,TRBV9,.,TRBJ1-2
CATSLGRNLGNTIYF,TGTGCCACCAGCCTGGGCAGGAACTTAGGAAACACCATATATTTT,.,15,TRBV15,.,TRBJ1-3